This T cell receptor (beta chain) stems from a study of blood T cell repertoires in COVID-19. For the study at large: PBMCs, B-cell-depleted T cells, or T cells were the source of the cDNA or gDNA that made up the material.

The V gene lost 1 base and the J gene lost 2 bases, with 8 bases spanning the gap. CDR1 LGHNA and CDR2 YSLEER come from the germline V gene. The CDR3 is 15 amino acids. In the study's own analysis: How many nucleated cells were present was estimated from reference gene primer amplification. The repertoire was sequenced with immunoSEQ multiplex PCR; TCRdb's copy has only in-frame clones and lacks some. From that table come the V and J calls and clone size; the DNA was used to work out D and trimming. This table holds roughly 76,000 clones, roughly 90% found once. The chain joins TRBV4-3 to TRBJ1-4, with D unresolved. The clonotype comes from a man between 50 and 59 years old with acute or convalescent COVID-19. The sequenced sample consisted of peripheral blood. The CDR3 bases are TGCGCCAGCAGCCAAGGCACCGGGACTAATGAAAAACTGTTTTTT. Translating it yields CASSQGTGTNEKLFF.